This T cell receptor beta chain was recovered during a study of shared clonotypes between healthy human individuals. Libraries were prepared by immunoSEQ multiplex PCR; TCRdb keeps only in-frame clonotypes and omits some of them. The sample carries millions of clones, about 95% recorded once. Germline V gene lookup returns CDR1 SNHLY and CDR2 FYNNEI. The CDR3 loop spans 14 amino acids. Trimming took 4 bases from V and 3 from J; bases not matched to a gene: 6. CD8 cells classed as naive were CD45RO-negative and positively selected for CCR7, excluding terminally differentiated effector memory CD45RA+ cells.

The source is a man younger than 35 in good health. The sequencing sample was made of naive CD8+ T cells sorted from blood. The V and J genes are TRBV2 and TRBJ2-7; 7 bases are a match to TRBD1. The CDR3 loop is CASSVRGPSYEQYF. CDR3 in DNA: TGTGCCAGCAGTGTTAGGGGGCCGAGCTACGAGCAGTACTTC.